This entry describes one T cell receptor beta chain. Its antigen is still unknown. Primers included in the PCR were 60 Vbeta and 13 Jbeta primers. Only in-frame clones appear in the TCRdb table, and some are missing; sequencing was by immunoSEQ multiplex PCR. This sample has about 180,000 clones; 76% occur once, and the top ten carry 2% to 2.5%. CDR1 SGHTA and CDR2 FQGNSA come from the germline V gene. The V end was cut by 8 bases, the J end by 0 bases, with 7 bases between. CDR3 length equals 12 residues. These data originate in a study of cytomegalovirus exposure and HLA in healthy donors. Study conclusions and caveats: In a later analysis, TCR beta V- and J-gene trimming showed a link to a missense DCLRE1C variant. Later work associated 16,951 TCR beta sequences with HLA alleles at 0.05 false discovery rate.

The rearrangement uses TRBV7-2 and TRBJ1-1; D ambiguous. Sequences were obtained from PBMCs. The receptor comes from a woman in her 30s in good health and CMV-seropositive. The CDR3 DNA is TGTGCCAGCTCTCTCCTGAACACTGAAGCTTTCTTT. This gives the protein CASSLLNTEAFF.